What follows are 6 T cell receptor beta chains derived from one specimen sequenced in a study of CD8 T cells in ankylosing spondylitis. TCRdb recomputed calls from the 5' RACE reads with MiXCR, one row per CDR3 protein. This sample has roughly 230,000 distinct CDR3 sequences; approximately 8.4% occur once, and the top ten carry more than 4%. The specimen sequenced was blood, either unsorted or a sorted T cell fraction (not recorded which). The receptors stem from a female donor with ankylosing spondylitis or in good health (not recorded which).

The rearrangement links TRBV7-6 to TRBJ2-1, with 7 bases matching TRBD2. In germline, CDR1 is SGHVS, CDR2 FNYEAQ. CDR3 size: 17 residues. V gave up 5 bases and J gave up 10 bases; unmatched junction bases: 20. The CDR3 loop is CASSQNSGLDSMMEQFF. DNA for the CDR3: TGTGCCAGCAGCCAAAATTCCGGACTAGACTCAATGATGGAGCAGTTCTTC.

This clonotype was counted at least ten times. Here the CDR3 reads CASSILPWSAGGTTGELFF. The CDR3 nucleotides are TGTGCCAGTAGTATATTACCCTGGAGTGCGGGAGGCACCACCGGGGAGCTGTTTTTT. The chain couples TRBV19 to TRBJ2-2; 8 positions match TRBD2. CDR1 is LNHDA and CDR2 is SQIVND in the germline V gene (reference sequence). This CDR3 contains 19 residues. Trimming removed 2 bases from V and 4 bases from J; junction bases left unmatched: 15. The full variable domain, rest sourced from reference TRBV19 and TRBJ2-2, is DGGITQSPKYLFRKEGQNVTLSCEQNLNHDAMYWYRQDPGQGLRLIYYSQIVNDFQKGDIAEGYSVSREKKESFPLTVTSAQKNPTAFYLCASSILPWSAGGTTGELFFGEGSRLTVL.

This clonotype was detected many times. CDR3 region: CATSSGVNYGYTF. The CDR3 coding sequence is TGTGCCACCAGCAGCGGGGTTAACTATGGCTACACCTTC. The rearrangement links TRBV15 to TRBJ1-2, with D uncertain. Germline V gene lookup returns CDR1 LNHNV and CDR2 YYDKDF (reference sequence). This CDR3 is built from 13 residues. With 3 bases removed from V and 1 base from J, the gap between germline ends came to 6 bases.

The sample holds many counts of this clonotype. The rearrangement links TRBV3-1 to TRBJ2-3, with 15 bases matching TRBD2. This CDR3 contains 16 residues. The germline V gene has CDR1 LGHDT and CDR2 YNNKEL (reference sequence). V gave up 4 bases and J gave up 5 bases; unmatched junction bases: 4. This CDR3 is CASSRRTSGREDTQYF. CDR3 nucleotide sequence: TGTGCCAGCAGCCGTCGGACTAGCGGGAGGGAAGATACGCAGTATTTT.

Many counts were recorded for this clonotype. The chain has TRBV15 and TRBJ2-4, with unresolved D. There are 14 residues in the CDR3. Germline V gene data show CDR1 as LNHNV and CDR2 as YYDKDF (reference sequence). The V gene lost 9 bases and the J gene lost 3 bases, with 15 bases spanning the gap. CDR3: CATSFDFSKNIQYF. CDR3 in DNA: TGTGCCACAAGCTTTGACTTCAGCAAAAACATTCAGTACTTC.

In this sample, this clonotype turned up many times. The J gene is TRBJ2-7, the V gene TRBV5-6; D remains ambiguous. V was clipped by 5 bases and J by 3 bases, with 21 bases between them. Germline V gene sequence: CDR1 SGHDT, CDR2 YYEEEE. The CDR3 length is 16 residues. The DNA of the CDR3 is TGTGCCAGCAGGATCGGAGTGGTCCCCTTGGTCTACGAGCAGTACTTC. It yields the protein CASRIGVVPLVYEQYF. Variable domain in full (rest from reference TRBV5-6 and TRBJ2-7): DAGVTQSPTHLIKTRGQQVTLRCSPKSGHDTVSWYQQALGQGPQFIFQYYEEEERQRGNFPDRFSGHQFPNYSSELNVNALLLGDSALYLCASRIGVVPLVYEQYFGPGTRLTVT.